Here is one TCR beta chain with its context. Germline V gene lookup returns CDR1 MNHEY and CDR2 SVGAGI. V was clipped by 7 bases and J by 7 bases; unmatched bases: 8. The CDR3 has 15 residues. As originally analysed: Amplified reference gene primers provided the basis for estimating nucleated cell counts. Clones were read by immunoSEQ multiplex PCR, and TCRdb kept only the in-frame ones, dropping some. V, J and clone size are those of that table, while D and trimming were read from the DNA. The sample gives about 40,000 clones, 88% of which show up once; 7.5% to 10% is in the top ten. This record comes from a study of blood T cell repertoires in COVID-19. On the study more broadly: There were acute and convalescent COVID-19 samples, and they came from the United States, Italy and Spain. The analysed material was cDNA or gDNA that came from T cells, B-cell-depleted T cells, or PBMCs.

This receptor was identified in a woman aged 70 to 79 with acute or convalescent COVID-19. The chain is built from TRBV6-5 and TRBJ2-2; 11 bases are a match to TRBD2. The sample comprised peripheral blood. DNA for the CDR3: TGTGCCAGCACAATACTAGCGGGAGAGGTCGGGGAGCTGTTTTTT. Translating it yields CASTILAGEVGELFF.